This T cell receptor beta chain was recovered during a study of blood T cell repertoires in COVID-19. The germline V gene has CDR1 DFQATT and CDR2 SNEGSKA (reference sequence). This CDR3 is 11 amino acids long. Trimming stripped 3 bases from V and 5 bases from J, with 7 bases between. Seattle patient enrollment occurred during active infection, with longitudinal follow-up thereafter. Clones were read by immunoSEQ multiplex PCR, and TCRdb kept only the in-frame ones, dropping some. This table has around 120,000 clones, around 90% appearing once. The sequencing sample was made of peripheral blood. This rearrangement joins TRBV20-1 to TRBJ2-5, with D maybe TRBD1 (5 bases). This TCR was recovered from a woman aged 60 to 75 with COVID-19, enrolled during active disease. CDR3 loop: CSARTEETQYF. For the CDR3, the DNA is TGCAGTGCTAGGACAGAGGAGACCCAGTACTTC.